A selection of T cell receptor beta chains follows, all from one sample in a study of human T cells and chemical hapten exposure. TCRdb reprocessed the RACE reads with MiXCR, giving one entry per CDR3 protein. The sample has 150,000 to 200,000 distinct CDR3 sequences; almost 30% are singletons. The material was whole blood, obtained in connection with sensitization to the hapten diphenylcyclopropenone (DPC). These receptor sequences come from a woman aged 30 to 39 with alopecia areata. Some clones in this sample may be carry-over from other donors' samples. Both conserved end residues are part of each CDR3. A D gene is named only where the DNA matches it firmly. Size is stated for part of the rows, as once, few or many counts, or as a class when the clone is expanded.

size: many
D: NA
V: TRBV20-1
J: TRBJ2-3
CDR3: CSALGMDISTDTQYF
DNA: TGCAGTGCCCTAGGCATGGATATCAGCACAGATACGCAGTATTTT

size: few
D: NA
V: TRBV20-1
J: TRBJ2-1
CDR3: CSVRGAYNEQFF
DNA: TGCAGTGTCAGGGGGGCGTACAATGAGCAGTTCTTC

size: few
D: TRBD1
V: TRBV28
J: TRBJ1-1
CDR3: CASSSQTGTGGTEAFF
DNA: TGTGCCAGCAGTTCCCAAACCGGGACAGGGGGCACTGAAGCTTTCTTT

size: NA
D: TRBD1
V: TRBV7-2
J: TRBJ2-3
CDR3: CASSNRQGSDTQYF
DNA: TGTGCCAGCAGCAATAGACAGGGATCAGATACGCAGTATTTT

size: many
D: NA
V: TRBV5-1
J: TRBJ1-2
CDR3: CASSPRTEDYGYTF
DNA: TGCGCCAGCAGCCCGCGGACCGAGGACTATGGCTACACCTTC

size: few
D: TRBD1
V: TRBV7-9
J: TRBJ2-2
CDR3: CASSQGQVGELFF
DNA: TGTGCCAGCAGCCAAGGACAGGTCGGGGAGCTGTTTTTT

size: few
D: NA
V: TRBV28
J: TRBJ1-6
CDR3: CASSDSNSPLHF
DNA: TGTGCCAGCAGTGACAGTAATTCACCCCTCCACTTT

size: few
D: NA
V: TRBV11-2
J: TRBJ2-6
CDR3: CASSLIGSGANVLTF
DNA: TGTGCCAGCAGCTTAATTGGATCTGGGGCCAACGTCCTGACTTTC

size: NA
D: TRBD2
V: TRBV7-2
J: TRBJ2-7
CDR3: CASSFSSGRSYEQYF
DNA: TGTGCCAGCAGCTTCTCTAGCGGGAGGTCCTACGAGCAGTACTTC

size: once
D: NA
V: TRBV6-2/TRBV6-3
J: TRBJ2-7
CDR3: CASSYRSTYEQYF
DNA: TGTGCCAGCAGTTACAGGAGTACCTACGAGCAGTACTTC

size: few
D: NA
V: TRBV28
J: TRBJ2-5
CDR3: CASTGWETQYF
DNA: TGTGCCAGCACAGGGTGGGAGACCCAGTACTTC

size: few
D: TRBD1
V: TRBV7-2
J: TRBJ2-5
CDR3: CASSYTGGQETQYF
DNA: TGTGCCAGCAGCTATACAGGGGGCCAAGAGACCCAGTACTTC

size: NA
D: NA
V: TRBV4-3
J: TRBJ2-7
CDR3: CASSQDIVSYEQYF
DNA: TGCGCCAGCAGCCAAGATATTGTGTCCTACGAGCAGTACTTC

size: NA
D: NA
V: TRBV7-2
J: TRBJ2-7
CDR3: CASSSGLTSYEQYF
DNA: TGTGCCAGCAGCTCTGGATTAACTTCCTACGAGCAGTACTTC

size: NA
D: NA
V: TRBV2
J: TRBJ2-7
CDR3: CASTQGRGAYEQYF
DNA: TGTGCCAGCACGCAGGGCAGGGGAGCCTACGAGCAGTACTTC

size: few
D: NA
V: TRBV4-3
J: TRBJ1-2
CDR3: CASSQDPQAGAYGYTF
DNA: TGCGCCAGCAGCCAAGATCCACAGGCCGGGGCCTATGGCTACACCTTC

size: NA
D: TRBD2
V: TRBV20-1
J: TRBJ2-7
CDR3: CSARGLAVAVYEQYF
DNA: TGCAGTGCTAGGGGACTAGCGGTTGCGGTGTACGAGCAGTACTTC

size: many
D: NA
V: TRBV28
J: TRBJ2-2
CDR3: CASSLSGANTGELFF
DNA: TGTGCCAGCAGCCTTAGCGGCGCGAACACCGGGGAGCTGTTTTTT

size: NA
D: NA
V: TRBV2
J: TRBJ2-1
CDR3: CATSYINNEQFF
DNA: TGTGCCACCTCATACATCAACAATGAGCAGTTCTTC

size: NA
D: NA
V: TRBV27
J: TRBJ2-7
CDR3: CASSLSPGGYEQYF
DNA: TGTGCCAGCAGTTTATCCCCCGGGGGCTACGAGCAGTACTTC

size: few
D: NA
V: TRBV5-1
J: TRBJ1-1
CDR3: CASSLGHPNTEAFF
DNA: TGCGCCAGCAGCTTGGGACACCCGAACACTGAAGCTTTCTTT

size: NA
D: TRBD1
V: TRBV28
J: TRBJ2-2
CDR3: CVSSLSWTGGMGTGELFF
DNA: TGTGTCAGCAGTTTATCCTGGACAGGGGGCATGGGAACCGGGGAGCTGTTTTTC

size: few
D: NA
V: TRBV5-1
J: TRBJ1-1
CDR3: CASSRTGSEAFF
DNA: TGCGCCAGCAGCCGAACAGGGAGTGAAGCTTTCTTT

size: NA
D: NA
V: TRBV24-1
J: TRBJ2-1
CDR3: CATSDLSGGAYNEQFF
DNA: TGTGCCACCAGTGATTTATCTGGGGGCGCTTACAATGAGCAGTTCTTC

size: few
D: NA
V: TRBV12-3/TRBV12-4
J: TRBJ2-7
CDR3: CASSSGHREQYF
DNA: TGTGCCAGCAGTTCTGGGCATAGGGAGCAGTACTTC

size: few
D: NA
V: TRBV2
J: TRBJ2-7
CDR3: CASKGDSYEQYF
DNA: TGTGCCAGCAAAGGCGACAGCTACGAGCAGTACTTC

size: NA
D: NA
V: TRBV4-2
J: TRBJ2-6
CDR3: CASSQEGLGANVLTF
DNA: TGTGCCAGCAGCCAAGAGGGCCTCGGGGCCAACGTCCTGACTTTC

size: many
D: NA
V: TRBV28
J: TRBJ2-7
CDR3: CASNFLAGGRKYF
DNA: TGTGCCAGCAATTTCCTGGCTGGGGGACGCAAGTACTTC

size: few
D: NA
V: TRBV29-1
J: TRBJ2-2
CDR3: CSVGRSSGELFF
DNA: TGCAGCGTTGGGAGGAGTTCCGGGGAGCTGTTTTTT

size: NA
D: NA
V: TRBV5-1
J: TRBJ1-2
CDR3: CASSLTGSYGYTF
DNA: TGCGCCAGCAGCTTGACAGGGTCTTATGGCTACACCTTC

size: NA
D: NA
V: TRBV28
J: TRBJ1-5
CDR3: CASSVDGRNQPQHF
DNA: TGTGCCAGCAGCGTAGACGGAAGAAATCAGCCCCAGCATTTT

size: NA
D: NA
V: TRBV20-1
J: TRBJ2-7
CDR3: CSARDIYEGTQYF
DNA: TGCAGTGCTAGAGATATTTACGAGGGGACGCAGTACTTC

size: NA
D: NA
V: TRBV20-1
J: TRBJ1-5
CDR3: CSAREVKNSNQPQHF
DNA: TGCAGTGCTAGAGAAGTGAAAAATAGCAATCAGCCCCAGCATTTT

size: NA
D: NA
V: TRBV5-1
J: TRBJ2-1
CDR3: CASSWSGAGNEQFF
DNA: TGCGCCAGCAGCTGGTCGGGGGCTGGCAATGAGCAGTTCTTC

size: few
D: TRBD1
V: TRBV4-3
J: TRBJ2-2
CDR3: CASSQDWRTGSPGELFF
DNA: TGCGCCAGCAGCCAAGATTGGAGGACAGGGTCGCCCGGGGAGCTGTTTTTT

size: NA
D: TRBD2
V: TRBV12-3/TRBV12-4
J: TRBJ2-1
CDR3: CASSFLRLAGYNEQFF
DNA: TGTGCCAGCAGCTTCCTACGGCTAGCGGGGTACAATGAGCAGTTCTTC

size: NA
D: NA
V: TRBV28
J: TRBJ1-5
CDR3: CASSLRLKNQPQHF
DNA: TGTGCCAGCAGTTTACGACTGAAGAATCAGCCCCAGCATTTT

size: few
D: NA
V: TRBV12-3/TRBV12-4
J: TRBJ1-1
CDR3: CASSLSQGRAFF
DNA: TGTGCCAGCAGTTTATCTCAGGGGAGAGCTTTCTTT

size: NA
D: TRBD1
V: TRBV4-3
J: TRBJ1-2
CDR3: CASSQELAGQGDGYTF
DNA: TGCGCCAGCAGCCAAGAACTGGCGGGACAGGGCGATGGCTACACCTTC

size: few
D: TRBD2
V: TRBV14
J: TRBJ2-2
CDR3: CASSRAGLAGELFF
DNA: TGTGCCAGCAGCCGAGCGGGACTAGCCGGGGAGCTGTTTTTT

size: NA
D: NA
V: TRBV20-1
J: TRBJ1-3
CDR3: CSARESRGAGNTIYF
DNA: TGCAGTGCTAGGGAGTCTAGAGGCGCTGGAAACACCATATATTTT

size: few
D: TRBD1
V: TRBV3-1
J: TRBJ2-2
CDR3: CASSRKGQTTRQNTGELFF
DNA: TGTGCCAGCAGCCGTAAGGGACAGACCACCCGACAGAACACCGGGGAGCTGTTTTTT

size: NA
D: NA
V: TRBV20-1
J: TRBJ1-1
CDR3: CSARGPDTEAFF
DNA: TGCAGTGCTAGAGGTCCCGATACTGAAGCTTTCTTT

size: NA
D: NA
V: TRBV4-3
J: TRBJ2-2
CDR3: CASSQEGLPGGELFF
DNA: TGCGCCAGCAGCCAAGAGGGACTTCCCGGCGGGGAGCTGTTTTTT